The 31 T cell receptor beta chains below all came from one sample that was sequenced in a study of OX40 agonist ivuxolimab in advanced cancers. Clones were read by immunoSEQ multiplex PCR, and TCRdb kept only the in-frame ones, dropping some. The table lists about 67,000 clones, approximately 85% of them singletons. The specimen was CD4+ or CD8+ T cells sorted from blood, collected in a trial of the OX40 agonist ivuxolimab. These TCRs come from an adult with an advanced solid tumor such as melanoma, head and neck, liver or kidney cancer.

The chain carries TRBV2 and TRBJ2-1; TRBD1 aligns across 12 bases. The CDR3 spans 14 residues. V lost 6 bases, J lost 8 bases, and 5 bases stayed unmatched. Germline values: CDR1 SNHLY, CDR2 FYNNEI. The CDR3 coding sequence is TGTGCCAGCAGCCGGGACAGGGGGCACCATGAGCAGTTCTTC. It specifies CASSRDRGHHEQFF.

The gene calls are TRBV10-1 and TRBJ2-2; possible D gene TRBD1, 5 bases. The V and J ends lost 6 bases and 5 bases respectively, with 13 bases between them. The CDR3 has 14 residues. Per the germline V gene, CDR1 is WNHNN and CDR2 is SYGVQD (reference sequence). CDR3 protein: CASRRGLGTGELFF. CDR3 DNA sequence: TGCGCCAGCAGAAGGGGTCTGGGGACCGGGGAGCTGTTTTTT.

J is TRBJ2-1 and V is TRBV4-2; D gene unclear. The V end lost 0 bases, the J end lost 9 bases, and 12 bases lay between the germline ends. This CDR3 is built from 14 residues. CDR1 and CDR2 (germline): LGHNA, YNFKEQ. The CDR3 nucleotides read TGTGCCAGCAGCCAAGAGGAGACCTGGGGTGAGCAGTTCTTC. Encoded protein: CASSQEETWGEQFF.

This clone turned up a few times. CDR3 nucleotides: TGTGCCAGCAGTCCTCCGGGACAGCATCCGGGCTACACCTTC. It yields the protein CASSPPGQHPGYTF. V is TRBV28 and J is TRBJ1-2; 7 nucleotides align to TRBD1. The CDR3 extends over 14 amino acids. V was clipped by 5 bases and J by 8 bases; unmatched bases: 11. Germline CDR1 MDHEN, CDR2 SYDVKM.

The chain uses TRBV10-3 and TRBJ1-6; 8 bases fit TRBD1. This CDR3 contains 14 residues. Trimming at V came to 6 bases and at J to 4 bases, leaving 2 bases not matched to a gene. Per the germline V gene, CDR1 is ENHRY and CDR2 is SYGVKD. CDR3 DNA: TGTGCCATCAGACAGGGGGATTATAATTCACCCCTCCACTTT. It codes for CAIRQGDYNSPLHF.

V and J are TRBV28 and TRBJ2-3; TRBD2 is a possible D gene (5 bases). CDR1 and CDR2 (germline): MDHEN, SYDVKM. This CDR3 has 14 amino acids. With 3 bases removed from V and 5 bases from J, the gap between germline ends came to 12 bases. CDR3 coding DNA: TGTGCCAGCAGTTTTGGACTGGGAAGAGATACGCAGTATTTT. This sequence encodes CASSFGLGRDTQYF.

The chain has TRBV6-1 and TRBJ1-1; a weak D match, TRBD1 (5 bases). The CDR3 totals 14 residues. Germline CDR1 is MNHNS and CDR2 is SASEGT. The V gene lost 5 bases and the J gene lost 3 bases, with 13 bases spanning the gap. The CDR3 coding sequence is TGTGCCAGCAGTCGACAGCGTGAAGACACTGAAGCTTTCTTT. Protein: CASSRQREDTEAFF.

The chain employs TRBV29-1 and TRBJ2-2; 9 bases map to TRBD1. The CDR3 contains 14 residues. The V and J ends lost 7 bases and 7 bases, in that order; junction bases with no gene match: 10. Per germline, CDR1 SQVTM and CDR2 ANQGSEA. CDR3: CSGLPGQGVGELFF. In nucleotides, the CDR3 is TGCAGCGGTTTACCGGGACAGGGAGTCGGGGAGCTGTTTTTT.

The rearrangement links TRBV6-5 to TRBJ2-5; D gene unclear. Between the trimmed V and J ends, which lost 0 bases and 1 base, there was a span of 6 bases. Germline V CDR1 and CDR2: MNHEY, SVGAGI. The CDR3 sequence is 14 residues long. The chain's CDR3 is CASSYSGPQETQYF. For the CDR3, the DNA is TGTGCCAGCAGTTACTCGGGTCCCCAAGAGACCCAGTACTTC.

This clone appeared a single time. The V and J genes are TRBV5-1 and TRBJ1-2, with D unresolved. CDR1 is SGHRS and CDR2 is YFSETQ in the germline V gene. This CDR3 is 15 amino acids long. The V end lost 5 bases, the J end lost 0 bases, and 14 bases lay between the germline ends. CDR3 sequence: CASRTRVGSNYGYTF. CDR3 DNA sequence: TGCGCCAGCAGGACCCGGGTCGGGTCTAACTATGGCTACACCTTC.

J is TRBJ2-5 and V is TRBV2, with unresolved D. CDR1 and CDR2 (germline): SNHLY, FYNNEI. This CDR3 spans 11 amino acids. V lost 11 bases, J lost 1 base, and 8 bases lay in between. The CDR3 DNA reads TGTGCCGCCGGGTCCCAAGAGACCCAGTACTTC. Protein: CAAGSQETQYF.

The sample holds one count of this clone. The chain carries TRBV7-2 and TRBJ2-7, with 11 bases fitting TRBD2. This CDR3 is built from 16 residues. Germline assignment: CDR1 SGHTA and CDR2 FQGNSA. V trimming: 0 bases; J trimming: 3 bases; junction bases outside the gene matches: 4. The CDR3 protein is CASSLARTSGYYEQYF. The CDR3 DNA reads TGTGCCAGCAGCTTAGCGCGGACTAGCGGGTACTACGAGCAGTACTTC.

This chain joins TRBV5-4 and TRBJ2-5, with 13 bases lining up with TRBD2. Germline V gene sequence: CDR1 SGHNT, CDR2 YYREEE (reference sequence). Unmatched junction bases numbered 5, after V lost 3 bases and J lost 9 bases. This CDR3 spans 14 amino acids. The DNA for the CDR3 is TGTGCCAGCAGCTCTGGACTAGCGGGAGTGGCCCAGTACTTC. Its translation is CASSSGLAGVAQYF.

The rearrangement joins TRBV2 to TRBJ2-3, with D maybe TRBD1 (5 bases). The V gene lost 4 bases and the J gene lost 6 bases, with 8 bases spanning the gap. The CDR3 extends over 12 amino acids. Germline CDR1 reads SNHLY; CDR2 reads FYNNEI. The CDR3, as DNA: TGTGCCAGCAGTGCAGGGTGGGATACGCAGTATTTT. Translation: CASSAGWDTQYF.

This clone was recorded once. The rearrangement joins TRBV4-3 to TRBJ1-2; weak D call: TRBD1 (5 bases). Germline V gene data show CDR1 as LGHNA and CDR2 as YSLEER. This CDR3 region has 17 residues. Trimming took 0 bases from V and 6 from J, leaving 20 bases between them. Written as DNA, the CDR3 is TGCGCCAGCAGCCAAGAATGGGCTGCGCAGGGAGTCGATGGCTACACCTTC. This codes for CASSQEWAAQGVDGYTF.

The chain employs TRBV5-1 and TRBJ2-3, with 8 bases matching TRBD1. Germline V CDR1 and CDR2: SGHRS, YFSETQ. The CDR3 sequence is 16 residues long. With 0 bases clipped from V and 0 bases from J, the junction kept 3 bases outside the gene matches. The CDR3 loop is CASSLGGQASTDTQYF. CDR3 coding DNA: TGCGCCAGCAGCTTGGGGGGACAGGCGAGCACAGATACGCAGTATTTT.

The chain combines TRBV15 with TRBJ1-1; no firm D call. CDR1 and CDR2 (germline): LNHNV, YYDKDF (reference sequence). The CDR3 loop spans 16 amino acids. Between the trimmed V and J ends, which lost 1 base and 3 bases, there was a span of 15 bases. CDR3 amino acids: CATSRGSRVEDTEAFF. In DNA, the CDR3 is TGTGCCACCAGCAGAGGATCGCGAGTGGAGGACACTGAAGCTTTCTTT.

The chain uses TRBV2 and TRBJ1-5, with D possibly being TRBD1 (6 bases). Trimming removed 1 base at V and 1 base at J, with 11 bases between. CDR1 and CDR2 (germline): SNHLY, FYNNEI. CDR3 length equals 16 residues. In DNA, the CDR3 is TGTGCCAGCAGTGAAGGGGGGGGCTGGAGCAATCAGCCCCAGCATTTT. Its protein is CASSEGGGWSNQPQHF.

Concerning this clone: In the same sample, other DNA sequences code for this CDR3. V usage is TRBV19 and J usage is TRBJ1-2; D remains unclear. Trimming removed 3 bases from V and 4 bases from J, with 9 bases in between. Germline lookup yields CDR1 LNHDA and CDR2 SQIVND (reference sequence). The CDR3 is made up of 13 amino acids. DNA for the CDR3: TGTGCCAGTAGTATTACGGGAGGCTATGGCTACACCTTC. Its protein is CASSITGGYGYTF.

The chain has TRBV19 and TRBJ2-1, with a weak D call TRBD2 (5 bases). V was cut by 3 bases and J by 0 bases, with 12 bases left in between. The germline gives CDR1 LNHDA, CDR2 SQIVND (reference sequence). The CDR3 totals 16 residues. CDR3 region: CASSMGYGGSYNEQFF. CDR3 coding DNA: TGTGCCAGTAGTATGGGCTACGGAGGCTCCTACAATGAGCAGTTCTTC. Together with reference TRBV19 and TRBJ2-1, the CDR3 gives the full variable domain: DGGITQSPKYLFRKEGQNVTLSCEQNLNHDAMYWYRQDPGQGLRLIYYSQIVNDFQKGDIAEGYSVSREKKESFPLTVTSAQKNPTAFYLCASSMGYGGSYNEQFFGPGTRLTVL.

V is TRBV2 and J is TRBJ2-5, with 7 bases lining up with TRBD2. V trimming: 5 bases; J trimming: 2 bases; junction bases outside the gene matches: 8. Looked up from germline, CDR1 is SNHLY and CDR2 is FYNNEI. The CDR3 contains 15 residues. The CDR3 nucleotides read TGTGCCAGCAGTCCCTTAAGGGGAGGGCAAGAGACCCAGTACTTC. Protein: CASSPLRGGQETQYF.

The genes are TRBV5-4 and TRBJ1-5; possible D gene TRBD1, 6 bases. The CDR3 has 15 amino acids. The V end was cut by 0 bases, the J end by 3 bases, with 10 bases between. Germline V gene sequence: CDR1 SGHNT, CDR2 YYREEE (reference sequence). CDR3 amino acids: CASSLGGRINQPQHF. Written as DNA, the CDR3 is TGTGCCAGCAGCTTGGGGGGGCGGATCAATCAGCCCCAGCATTTT.

V gene TRBV5-1 combines with J gene TRBJ1-2, with no clear D. CDR1 is SGHRS, CDR2 YFSETQ, per germline. CDR3 length: 16 amino acids. Trimming removed 0 bases from V and 4 bases from J, with 16 bases in between. Here the CDR3 DNA reads TGCGCCAGCAGCTTGGGTTGGGCATCTCAGGCCTATGGCTACACCTTC. Translation gives CASSLGWASQAYGYTF.

In its sample, this clone was seen a few times. The genes are TRBV5-6 and TRBJ2-7, with D uncertain. The CDR3 is made up of 12 amino acids. V lost 4 bases, J lost 7 bases, and 12 bases lay in between. In germline, CDR1 is SGHDT, CDR2 YYEEEE. The CDR3 DNA is TGTGCCAGCAGCACGGACCTGGGGGAGCAGTACTTC. The encoded protein is CASSTDLGEQYF.

This chain joins TRBV5-1 and TRBJ1-2; D is possibly TRBD1 (6 bases). The CDR3 is 12 residues long. Between the trimmed V and J ends, which lost 2 bases and 8 bases, there was a span of 10 bases. The germline V gene has CDR1 SGHRS and CDR2 YFSETQ. The CDR3 region is CASSFRGLGYTF. The DNA of the CDR3 is TGCGCCAGCAGCTTCAGGGGTTTGGGCTACACCTTC. The full variable domain, with the rest looked up from reference TRBV5-1 and TRBJ1-2, is KAGVTQTPRYLIKTRGQQVTLSCSPISGHRSVSWYQQTPGQGLQFLFEYFSETQRNKGNFPGRFSGRQFSNSRSEMNVSTLELGDSALYLCASSFRGLGYTFGSGTRLTVV.

This chain uses TRBV5-1 with TRBJ2-1; 7 bases agree with TRBD2. Germline loops: CDR1 SGHRS, CDR2 YFSETQ. The ends lost 2 bases at V and 0 bases at J; junction bases unmatched: 5. The CDR3 spans 16 residues. In DNA, the CDR3 is TGCGCCAGCAGCTTCGACCTAGCGGCCTCCTACAATGAGCAGTTCTTC. This encodes CASSFDLAASYNEQFF.

The chain employs TRBV10-3 and TRBJ2-1, with D tentatively TRBD2 (6 bases). The CDR3 covers 16 residues. Trimming removed 2 bases from V and 6 bases from J, with 17 bases in between. The germline gives CDR1 ENHRY, CDR2 SYGVKD. The CDR3 region has the DNA TGTGCCATCAGTGAGGCATCGGGAGTTCCCTCCAATGAGCAGTTCTTC. Protein sequence: CAISEASGVPSNEQFF.

This clone was seen a few times. The V call is TRBV27, the J call TRBJ2-7; 11 bases map to TRBD2. From germline, CDR1 is MNHEY and CDR2 SMNVEV (reference sequence). The CDR3 covers 14 residues. The V gene end was trimmed by 5 bases and the J gene end by 2 bases; junction bases not matched to a gene: 2. The CDR3 is CASSPGLAAYEQYF. DNA for the CDR3: TGTGCCAGCAGTCCGGGACTAGCGGCCTACGAGCAGTACTTC.

This clone was recorded a few times. V usage is TRBV7-3 and J usage is TRBJ1-1, with TRBD1 matching over 8 bases. Germline V lookup: CDR1 SGHTA, CDR2 FQGTGA. J gave up 8 bases and V 5 bases, and 7 bases lay outside the gene matches. This CDR3 spans 13 amino acids. The CDR3 DNA follows: TGTGCCAGCAGCCCCGGACAGGGTTCGGAAGCTTTCTTT. It codes for CASSPGQGSEAFF. The whole variable domain, filled in from reference TRBV7-3 and TRBJ1-1, reads GAGVSQTPSNKVTEKGKYVELRCDPISGHTALYWYRQSLGQGPEFLIYFQGTGAADDSGLPNDRFFAVRPEGSVSTLKIQRTERGDSAVYLCASSPGQGSEAFFGQGTRLTVV.

The CDR3 coding sequence is TGTGCCAGCAGTTATTCAGACAGGGGGAACTACGAGCAGTACTTC. This encodes CASSYSDRGNYEQYF. The rearrangement uses TRBV6-5 and TRBJ2-7; 9 bases align to TRBD1. Germline CDR1 and CDR2: MNHEY and SVGAGI. CDR3 length equals 15 residues. V gave up 3 bases and J gave up 3 bases; unmatched junction bases: 6.

The chain employs TRBV18 and TRBJ2-5; D possibly matches TRBD1 or TRBD2 (5 bases each). The germline V and J ends were trimmed by 3 bases and 2 bases, with 16 bases remaining between them. The germline V gene has CDR1 KGHSH and CDR2 LQKENI. This CDR3 region has 16 residues. The CDR3 region is CASSPLRGPGQETQYF. CDR3 DNA sequence: TGTGCCAGCTCACCCCTTAGGGGCCCGGGACAAGAGACCCAGTACTTC.